These T cell receptor beta chains were read from a single sample in a study of blood T cells in healthy people across ages. TCRdb reprocessed the 5' RACE reads via MiXCR and lists one record per CDR3 protein. The sample lists about 590,000 distinct CDR3 sequences; 25% to 35% were seen once. The sequencing input was blood. These receptors were obtained from a woman aged 80 or older in good health. Each CDR3 is given with its conserved first and last residue. Fields, in order: J gene, clone size, V gene, D gene, CDR3 protein, CDR3 DNA. D genes are given only for firm matches. Clone size, where shown, is once, few, many, or a class for clones that have expanded.

j_call: TRBJ2-5; clone_size: many; v_call: TRBV7-3; d_call: NA; cdr3_aa: CASSPGRGRVETQYF; cdr3_nt: TGTGCCAGCAGCCCAGGAAGAGGCAGAGTAGAGACCCAGTACTTC
j_call: TRBJ1-2; clone_size: many; v_call: TRBV9; d_call: NA; cdr3_aa: CASSVGGTGSYGYTF; cdr3_nt: TGTGCCAGCAGCGTAGGTGGGACCGGTAGCTATGGCTACACCTTC
j_call: TRBJ2-2; clone_size: few; v_call: TRBV5-1; d_call: NA; cdr3_aa: CASSMGVLGTGELFF; cdr3_nt: TGCGCCAGCAGCATGGGAGTGTTGGGGACCGGGGAGCTGTTTTTT
j_call: TRBJ2-1; clone_size: many; v_call: TRBV19; d_call: TRBD1; cdr3_aa: CASSMTGGIREQFF; cdr3_nt: TGTGCCAGTAGTATGACAGGGGGCATAAGAGAGCAGTTCTTC
j_call: TRBJ2-1; clone_size: many; v_call: TRBV5-1; d_call: TRBD2; cdr3_aa: CASSFFLAGARRGEQFF; cdr3_nt: TGCGCCAGCAGCTTTTTCTTAGCGGGGGCCCGGCGGGGGGAGCAGTTCTTC
j_call: TRBJ1-3; clone_size: few; v_call: TRBV11-2; d_call: NA; cdr3_aa: CASSPGPNAGNTIYF; cdr3_nt: TGTGCCAGCAGCCCGGGCCCCAACGCTGGAAACACCATATATTTT
j_call: TRBJ1-1; clone_size: NA; v_call: TRBV3-1; d_call: TRBD1; cdr3_aa: CASSPNRGLGEAFF; cdr3_nt: TGTGCCAGCAGCCCAAACAGGGGGCTTGGTGAAGCTTTCTTT
j_call: TRBJ2-2; clone_size: few; v_call: TRBV9; d_call: NA; cdr3_aa: CASSVGRLGLHTGELFF; cdr3_nt: TGTGCCAGCAGCGTAGGAAGGCTCGGGCTTCACACCGGGGAGCTGTTTTTT
j_call: TRBJ1-1; clone_size: NA; v_call: TRBV7-2; d_call: NA; cdr3_aa: CASSFSTGNTEAFF; cdr3_nt: TGTGCCAGCAGCTTTTCGACGGGGAACACTGAAGCTTTCTTT
j_call: TRBJ2-7; clone_size: many; v_call: TRBV12-3/TRBV12-4; d_call: TRBD1; cdr3_aa: CASRPGQGIHEQYF; cdr3_nt: TGTGCCAGCAGACCGGGACAGGGTATCCACGAGCAGTACTTC
j_call: TRBJ2-6; clone_size: many; v_call: TRBV29-1; d_call: TRBD2; cdr3_aa: CSVGGGPGANVLTF; cdr3_nt: TGCAGCGTTGGGGGGGGACCCGGGGCCAACGTCCTGACTTTC
j_call: TRBJ2-3; clone_size: NA; v_call: TRBV2; d_call: TRBD2; cdr3_aa: CASKDLAVLTDTQYF; cdr3_nt: TGTGCCAGCAAGGACCTAGCGGTGCTCACAGATACGCAGTATTTT
j_call: TRBJ2-3; clone_size: many; v_call: TRBV20-1; d_call: NA; cdr3_aa: CSAEGGAEAQYF; cdr3_nt: TGCAGTGCTGAGGGGGGGGCGGAGGCCCAGTATTTT
j_call: TRBJ1-3; clone_size: NA; v_call: TRBV12-3/TRBV12-4; d_call: NA; cdr3_aa: CASSRPTGLSGNTIYF; cdr3_nt: TGTGCCAGCAGTCGACCGACAGGACTCTCTGGAAACACCATATATTTT
j_call: TRBJ2-5; clone_size: many; v_call: TRBV6-1; d_call: NA; cdr3_aa: CASSRGGVQETQYF; cdr3_nt: TGTGCCAGCAGCCGCGGAGGTGTACAAGAGACCCAGTACTTC
j_call: TRBJ2-1; clone_size: many; v_call: TRBV7-9; d_call: NA; cdr3_aa: CASSPGSLPPRNEQFF; cdr3_nt: TGTGCCAGCAGTCCCGGGTCCCTTCCCCCTAGGAATGAGCAGTTCTTC
j_call: TRBJ1-2; clone_size: many; v_call: TRBV10-2; d_call: TRBD1; cdr3_aa: CASRRTGDYGYTF; cdr3_nt: TGCGCCAGCAGAAGAACAGGGGACTATGGCTACACCTTC
j_call: TRBJ2-1; clone_size: NA; v_call: TRBV7-3; d_call: NA; cdr3_aa: CASSPPLDNEQFF; cdr3_nt: TGTGCCAGCAGCCCCCCTTTAGACAATGAGCAGTTCTTC
j_call: TRBJ2-3; clone_size: few; v_call: TRBV7-2; d_call: TRBD2; cdr3_aa: CASSTGLAGVWFTDTQYF; cdr3_nt: TGTGCCAGCAGCACGGGACTAGCGGGAGTTTGGTTCACAGATACGCAGTATTTT
j_call: TRBJ2-5; clone_size: many; v_call: TRBV20-1; d_call: NA; cdr3_aa: CSAIAWAETQYF; cdr3_nt: TGCAGTGCTATCGCCTGGGCGGAGACCCAGTACTTC
j_call: TRBJ2-3; clone_size: many; v_call: TRBV7-8; d_call: TRBD1; cdr3_aa: CASSETGMSDTQYF; cdr3_nt: TGTGCCAGCAGCGAGACAGGGATGTCAGATACGCAGTATTTT
j_call: TRBJ2-7; clone_size: NA; v_call: TRBV7-2; d_call: TRBD1; cdr3_aa: CASSSDRGHSYEQYF; cdr3_nt: TGTGCCAGCAGTTCGGACAGGGGTCATTCCTACGAGCAGTACTTC
j_call: TRBJ1-2; clone_size: many; v_call: TRBV20-1; d_call: TRBD1; cdr3_aa: CRATGDRDYGYTF; cdr3_nt: TGTAGGGCAACCGGGGACAGGGACTATGGCTACACCTTC
j_call: TRBJ1-4; clone_size: many; v_call: TRBV10-2; d_call: NA; cdr3_aa: CASSEVDGTNEKLFF; cdr3_nt: TGCGCCAGCAGTGAGGTCGACGGAACTAATGAAAAACTGTTTTTT
j_call: TRBJ1-5; clone_size: NA; v_call: TRBV7-3; d_call: NA; cdr3_aa: CASSQAQDSNQPQHF; cdr3_nt: TGTGCCAGCAGCCAAGCTCAGGATAGCAATCAGCCCCAGCATTTT
j_call: TRBJ2-1; clone_size: NA; v_call: TRBV15; d_call: NA; cdr3_aa: CATSIGARDQETQFF; cdr3_nt: TGTGCCACCAGCATAGGTGCGAGGGACCAAGAGACCCAGTTCTTC
j_call: TRBJ2-1; clone_size: many; v_call: TRBV5-1; d_call: TRBD1; cdr3_aa: CASSEKGQGADEQFF; cdr3_nt: TGCGCCAGCAGCGAAAAGGGACAGGGGGCCGATGAGCAGTTCTTC
j_call: TRBJ2-7; clone_size: NA; v_call: TRBV29-1; d_call: NA; cdr3_aa: CSVQPRDSQDEQYF; cdr3_nt: TGCAGCGTCCAACCACGGGACTCCCAGGACGAGCAGTACTTC
j_call: TRBJ2-7; clone_size: many; v_call: TRBV5-1; d_call: NA; cdr3_aa: CASSLAGHSSYEQYF; cdr3_nt: TGCGCCAGCAGCTTGGCCGGACATAGTTCCTACGAGCAGTACTTC
j_call: TRBJ1-4; clone_size: few; v_call: TRBV5-1; d_call: TRBD1; cdr3_aa: CASSTGQGASNEKLFF; cdr3_nt: TGCGCCAGCAGCACCGGACAGGGGGCGTCTAATGAAAAACTGTTTTTT
j_call: TRBJ1-4; clone_size: few; v_call: TRBV7-9; d_call: TRBD1; cdr3_aa: CASSLTGQGHEKLFF; cdr3_nt: TGTGCCAGCAGCCTCACAGGACAGGGCCATGAAAAACTGTTTTTT
j_call: TRBJ1-4; clone_size: few; v_call: TRBV12-3/TRBV12-4; d_call: NA; cdr3_aa: CASTRHGGENEKPFF; cdr3_nt: TGTGCCAGCACCAGACATGGGGGGGAAAATGAAAAACCGTTTTTT
j_call: TRBJ1-1; clone_size: NA; v_call: TRBV6-5; d_call: NA; cdr3_aa: CASRPRGAEAFF; cdr3_nt: TGTGCCAGCAGGCCCAGGGGCGCTGAAGCTTTCTTT
j_call: TRBJ2-5; clone_size: many; v_call: TRBV11-3; d_call: NA; cdr3_aa: CASSPGTGEETQYF; cdr3_nt: TGTGCCAGCAGCCCGGGCACAGGAGAAGAGACCCAGTACTTC
j_call: TRBJ2-2; clone_size: many; v_call: TRBV19; d_call: NA; cdr3_aa: CASSRRDGELFF; cdr3_nt: TGTGCCAGTAGTCGCAGGGACGGGGAGCTGTTTTTT
j_call: TRBJ2-7; clone_size: many; v_call: TRBV27; d_call: TRBD1; cdr3_aa: CASSLRVGTGLSYEQYF; cdr3_nt: TGTGCCAGCAGTTTAAGGGTCGGGACAGGGCTGTCCTACGAGCAGTACTTC
j_call: TRBJ1-2; clone_size: many; v_call: TRBV6-5; d_call: TRBD1; cdr3_aa: CASSSGQGSYYGYTF; cdr3_nt: TGTGCCAGCAGTTCGGGACAGGGTTCGTACTATGGCTACACCTTC
j_call: TRBJ2-3; clone_size: many; v_call: TRBV9; d_call: TRBD2; cdr3_aa: CASSPTGGALDTQYF; cdr3_nt: TGTGCCAGCAGCCCCACCGGGGGGGCTTTAGATACGCAGTATTTT
j_call: TRBJ1-2; clone_size: NA; v_call: TRBV20-1; d_call: TRBD1; cdr3_aa: CSARDHRTGDGYTF; cdr3_nt: TGCAGTGCTAGAGATCACAGGACAGGGGATGGCTACACCTTC
j_call: TRBJ1-4; clone_size: many; v_call: TRBV20-1; d_call: TRBD1; cdr3_aa: CSARDWVRGANEKLFF; cdr3_nt: TGCAGTGCTAGAGATTGGGTCAGGGGGGCTAATGAAAAACTGTTTTTT
j_call: TRBJ1-1; clone_size: NA; v_call: TRBV20-1; d_call: TRBD1; cdr3_aa: CSAADREFREAFF; cdr3_nt: TGCAGTGCGGCAGACAGGGAGTTTAGGGAAGCTTTCTTT
j_call: TRBJ2-7; clone_size: many; v_call: TRBV6-6; d_call: NA; cdr3_aa: CASSYLAYEQYF; cdr3_nt: TGTGCCAGCAGTTACCTCGCCTACGAGCAGTACTTC
j_call: TRBJ1-6; clone_size: few; v_call: TRBV5-1; d_call: TRBD1; cdr3_aa: CASSRRDRDYNSPLHF; cdr3_nt: TGCGCCAGCAGCCGGCGGGACAGGGACTATAATTCACCCCTCCACTTT
j_call: TRBJ1-5; clone_size: many; v_call: TRBV20-1; d_call: NA; cdr3_aa: CSAEGPFGDQPQHF; cdr3_nt: TGCAGTGCTGAGGGACCCTTCGGGGATCAGCCCCAGCATTTT
j_call: TRBJ2-3; clone_size: few; v_call: TRBV7-2; d_call: TRBD1; cdr3_aa: CASSHRGRSTDTQYF; cdr3_nt: TGTGCCAGCAGCCACAGGGGGCGGAGCACAGATACGCAGTATTTT
j_call: TRBJ2-7; clone_size: once; v_call: TRBV5-1; d_call: NA; cdr3_aa: CASSLGGEAYEQYF; cdr3_nt: TGCGCCAGCAGCTTGGGGGGAGAGGCCTACGAGCAGTACTTC
j_call: TRBJ2-3; clone_size: NA; v_call: TRBV3-1; d_call: NA; cdr3_aa: CASSRLSTDTQYF; cdr3_nt: TGTGCCAGCAGCCGCCTTAGCACAGATACGCAGTATTTT
j_call: TRBJ1-6; clone_size: many; v_call: TRBV7-3; d_call: TRBD1; cdr3_aa: CASSPRQGANSPLHF; cdr3_nt: TGTGCCAGCAGCCCAAGACAGGGGGCAAACTCACCCCTCCACTTT
j_call: TRBJ1-2; clone_size: few; v_call: TRBV29-1; d_call: TRBD1; cdr3_aa: CSVEGQVANYGYTF; cdr3_nt: TGCAGCGTTGAGGGACAGGTAGCTAACTATGGCTACACCTTC
j_call: TRBJ1-1; clone_size: few; v_call: TRBV5-1; d_call: TRBD1; cdr3_aa: CASSYGQGETEAFF; cdr3_nt: TGCGCCAGCAGCTACGGACAGGGGGAGACTGAAGCTTTCTTT
j_call: TRBJ1-1; clone_size: NA; v_call: TRBV7-8; d_call: TRBD1; cdr3_aa: CASSLTGAFAEAFF; cdr3_nt: TGTGCCAGCAGCCTAACAGGGGCTTTCGCTGAAGCTTTCTTT